This passage covers 15 T cell receptor beta chains from one sample sequenced in a study of long-term antiretroviral therapy in people with HIV. Runs used v3.0 of the immunoSEQ assay and were done at survey level. Assay used: immunoSEQ multiplex PCR; TCRdb lists only in-frame clones, some missing. The sample holds 40,000 to 60,000 clones, around 84% seen once. The sequences come from unsorted PBMCs, collected 0.8 years after starting antiretroviral therapy. The receptors stem from a young woman with HIV.

This rearrangement joins TRBV11-2 to TRBJ1-4; D call uncertain. The CDR3 totals 15 residues. Looked up from germline, CDR1 is SGHAT and CDR2 is FQNNGV. Trimming left V 0 bases short and J 4 bases short, with 9 bases between. CDR3 region: CASSLDGGYNEKLFF. As DNA, the CDR3 is TGTGCCAGCAGCTTAGATGGCGGTTATAATGAAAAACTGTTTTTT. Filled out from reference TRBV11-2 and TRBJ1-4, the complete variable domain reads EAGVAQSPRYKIIEKRQSVAFWCNPISGHATLYWYQQILGQGPKLLIQFQNNGVVDDSQLPKDRFSAERLKGVDSTLKIQPAKLEDSAVYLCASSLDGGYNEKLFFGSGTQLSVL.

The chain recombines TRBV6-5 with TRBJ1-1; the D is unclear. Germline V lookup: CDR1 MNHEY, CDR2 SVGAGI. V lost 6 bases and J lost 1, with 15 bases in between. This CDR3 spans 15 amino acids. CDR3 sequence (DNA): TGTGCCAGCAGCGAAAGGTACGGGAGGAACACTGAAGCTTTCTTT. Translated: CASSERYGRNTEAFF.

This clone was observed a few times. In nucleotides, the CDR3 is TGTGCCAGCAGTCGACTAGCGGCGGGGGCCGAGCAGTACTTC. This encodes CASSRLAAGAEQYF. This chain links TRBV2 with TRBJ2-7, with 9 bases fitting TRBD2. The trim removed 5 bases at V and 6 bases at J, leaving 8 bases unmatched. From germline, CDR1 is SNHLY and CDR2 FYNNEI. This CDR3 contains 14 residues.

The chain is built from TRBV5-3 and TRBJ1-3; 7 bases match TRBD1. TRBV5-3 is designated an ORF whose function remains uncertain. Trimming at V came to 4 bases and at J to 0 bases, leaving 10 bases not matched to a gene. This CDR3 comprises 17 residues. CDR3 coding DNA: TGTGCCAGAAGCACTTACCGGGACAGACTCTCTGGAAACACCATATATTTT. Its translation is CARSTYRDRLSGNTIYF.

This clone was counted between two and nine times. Compared with germline, one end of the junction differs, possibly owing to a read error. The chain links TRBV5-8 to TRBJ1-2; no reliable D call. In germline, CDR1 is SGHTS, CDR2 YDEGEE. This CDR3 has 11 residues. In DNA form, the CDR3 reads TGTGCCAGCAGCTTGGGTAGGGCCTTGCCCTTC. The encoded protein is CASSLGRALPF. Filled out from reference TRBV5-8 and TRBJ1-2, the complete variable domain reads EAGVTQSPTHLIKTRGQQATLRCSPISGHTSVYWYQQALGLGLQFLLWYDEGEERNRGNFPPRFSGRQFPNYSSELNVNALELEDSALYLCASSLGRALPFGSGTRLTVV.

The J gene is TRBJ2-1, the V gene TRBV9, with D possibly being TRBD1 (5 bases). The CDR3 consists of 15 residues. V was cut by 0 bases and J by 5 bases, with 12 bases left in between. Germline V CDR1 and CDR2: SGDLS, YYNGEE. The CDR3 DNA sequence: TGTGCCAGCAGCGTAGCAGGGATCATGGACAATGAGCAGTTCTTC. Protein product: CASSVAGIMDNEQFF. The whole variable domain, filled in from reference TRBV9 and TRBJ2-1, reads DSGVTQTPKHLITATGQRVTLRCSPRSGDLSVYWYQQSLDQGLQFLIQYYNGEERAKGNILERFSAQQFPDLHSELNLSSLELGDSALYFCASSVAGIMDNEQFFGPGTRLTVL.

This sequence joins TRBV9 and TRBJ2-7, with 7 nucleotides matching TRBD2. Germline values: CDR1 SGDLS, CDR2 YYNGEE. J gave up 5 bases and V 3 bases, and 11 bases lay outside the gene matches. The CDR3 loop spans 15 amino acids. Here the CDR3 reads CASSDWGKGTNEQYF. CDR3 nucleotides: TGTGCCAGCAGCGACTGGGGGAAGGGGACTAACGAGCAGTACTTC.

The chain combines TRBV5-1 with TRBJ2-1; TRBD2 agrees at 10 bases. Germline values: CDR1 SGHRS, CDR2 YFSETQ. Trimming took 4 bases from V and 9 from J; bases not matched to a gene: 4. The CDR3 consists of 13 residues. The CDR3 bases are TGCGCCAGCAGCCCAGCGGGAGGGTCTGAGCAGTTCTTC. Protein: CASSPAGGSEQFF.

This chain joins TRBV5-1 and TRBJ2-7; the D gene is possibly TRBD2 (5 bases). This CDR3 is 20 amino acids long. Trimming removed 1 base at V and 2 bases at J, with 28 bases between. Germline V CDR1 and CDR2: SGHRS, YFSETQ. CDR3 bases: TGCGCCAGCAGCTTGTGGCCAAAGACTACCCGAAAGCCTTTAACCTACGAGCAGTACTTC. This gives the protein CASSLWPKTTRKPLTYEQYF.

This chain joins TRBV19 and TRBJ1-1; 9 bases match TRBD1. The CDR3 contains 15 residues. The J segment lost 7 bases and the V segment lost 6 bases, leaving 12 bases of the junction unmatched. Germline loops: CDR1 LNHDA, CDR2 SQIVND (reference sequence). The CDR3 sequence is CASSFVPGQGHEAFF. The CDR3 coding sequence is TGTGCCAGTAGCTTCGTCCCGGGACAGGGACATGAAGCTTTCTTT. Full variable domain (missing parts from reference TRBV19 and TRBJ1-1): DGGITQSPKYLFRKEGQNVTLSCEQNLNHDAMYWYRQDPGQGLRLIYYSQIVNDFQKGDIAEGYSVSREKKESFPLTVTSAQKNPTAFYLCASSFVPGQGHEAFFGQGTRLTVV.

The chain employs TRBV7-9 and TRBJ1-1; D is ambiguous. The CDR3 sequence is 11 residues long. Germline CDR1 SEHNR, CDR2 FQNEAQ (reference sequence). V lost 1 base, J lost 8 bases, and 5 bases lay in between. In DNA, the CDR3 is TGTGCCAGCAGCTTAGGGAGCGAAGCTTTCTTT. Its translation is CASSLGSEAFF.

The genes are TRBV5-1 and TRBJ2-4, with TRBD1 matching 7 bases. Germline V lookup: CDR1 SGHRS, CDR2 YFSETQ. This CDR3 region has 19 residues. V dropped 0 bases and J dropped 0; count of bases not matched to a gene: 12. For the CDR3, the DNA is TGCGCCAGCAGCTTGGAGGGGACAGACCTCTCTTTAGCCAAAAACATTCAGTACTTC. This gives the protein CASSLEGTDLSLAKNIQYF.

The rearrangement uses TRBV28 and TRBJ2-1, with 9 bases identical to TRBD2. The CDR3 spans 15 residues. V trimming: 4 bases; J trimming: 5 bases; junction bases outside the gene matches: 6. Germline CDR1 reads MDHEN; CDR2 reads SYDVKM. Written as DNA, the CDR3 is TGTGCCAGCAGTTCCCTAGCGGGGACGGACAATGAGCAGTTCTTC. Translated, it gives CASSSLAGTDNEQFF.

The CDR3: CASSFLGGTDTQYF. CDR3 coding DNA: TGTGCCAGCAGTTTTCTGGGGGGGACAGATACGCAGTATTTT. V is TRBV28 and J is TRBJ2-3; 7 positions match TRBD2. Germline CDR1 is MDHEN and CDR2 is SYDVKM. CDR3 length: 14 amino acids. V trimming: 3 bases; J trimming: 3 bases; junction bases outside the gene matches: 3.

The gene calls are TRBV19 and TRBJ2-2; TRBD1 agrees at 8 bases. CDR1 is LNHDA, CDR2 SQIVND, per germline (reference sequence). The CDR3 loop spans 14 amino acids. Trimming at V came to 4 bases and at J to 7 bases, leaving 5 bases not matched to a gene. The CDR3 region is CASSTGGGNGELFF. CDR3 sequence (DNA): TGTGCCAGTAGTACAGGGGGCGGGAACGGGGAGCTGTTTTTT.